This section outlines one T cell receptor beta chain sequence together with its context. This clone was seen a handful of times. It has no known antigen specificity. The record has no base qualities; no much larger clone is one base away. The CDR3 regions of human TCRbeta chains were analyzed by immunosequencing. The authors processed their data as follows. TCRs in the repertoires were compared against a reference library of SARS-CoV-2-specific TCRs that had been generated with the MIRA antigen-specificity platform. Breadth was defined as the fraction of unique TCRs that were SARS-CoV-2-associated. Depth was defined as the fraction of total T cells that were SARS-CoV-2-associated. Using the MIRA data, each spike-specific TCR was mapped to the spike region that the TCR reacts to and placed in a CD4 or CD8 class. Log10-transformed breadth and depth values were compared by one-way ANOVA with Sidak's multiple comparisons tests. TCRdb took over this immuneACCESS table, retaining in-frame rearrangements with V and J assigned. Such tables are incomplete; in checked studies, under half of the missing clones stem from an unresolved V gene, and the remainder is unexplained. V, J and clone size are those of that table, while D and trimming were read from the DNA. Present in this sample are some 150,000 clones, approximately 90% of which were seen just once. Of the sample, around 1.5% falls within the top ten clones.

These data originate in a study of T cell responses to AZD1222 COVID-19 vaccine (dated by TCRdb to the early 2020s). In terms of the full investigation: TCR sequencing covered some 240 trial participants: about 210 given two doses of AZD1222 and 26 given two doses of MenACWY control vaccine. Trial participants were enrolled by age into 18-55, 56-69 and 70-plus year subgroups, with about 150, 28 and 57 TCR-sequenced participants respectively.

The investigation overall reported the following: After two AZD1222 doses, spike-specific TCR breadth and depth were significantly higher than at day 0 and than in MenACWY recipients. The 56-69-year group was small, and its depth increase did not reach significance, likely because of low power. Vaccine-associated CD4 TCRs spanned the whole spike protein, with dominant responses in regions 160-218 and 743-854. Nearly half of unique spike-specific TCRs reportedly recognized epitopes outside regions mutated in the B.1.351 and B.1.1.7 variants. Because no day 14 peak-response samples were available, the repertoires could be characterized only after the peak T cell response. Most participants were white British and females outnumbered males, and the authors suggested that clonal diversity may have been underestimated. Only 5 to 7 AZD1222 recipients were SARS-CoV-2 seropositive at baseline, limiting conclusions about previously exposed vaccinees.

Read against the paper, the sample's time point label means: about 28 days (+/-7) after the second vaccine dose. AZD1222 recipients with second doses at about 4 weeks or about 12 weeks were pooled, because spike-specific TCR depth and breadth did not differ between schedules. The vaccinee samples were drawn from two UK trials, COV001 and COV002, one of which was a single-blind randomized controlled phase 2/3 trial testing AZD1222 (ChAdOx1 nCoV-19) in healthy adults. For TCRbeta chain sequencing, PBMC samples from trial participants were taken at day 0 and at day 28 after the second dose. At the junction V is shortened by 6 bases and J by 8 bases, with 14 bases in between. CDR1 is given as SGHDT and CDR2 as YYEEEE, both from the germline V gene. The CDR3 contains 12 residues, cysteine and phenylalanine counted. Only the CDR3 DNA is retained, 36 bases long and in frame from the first base.

The rearranged segments are TRBV5-6 and TRBJ1-2; the D region possibly corresponds to TRBD1 (6 bases align). Sequencing was performed on peripheral blood, taken 28 days after the second AZD1222 dose. The TCR originated in an adult who received the AZD1222 COVID-19 vaccine. The CDR3 protein: CASTRTGYGYTF. In nucleotide form, the sequence is TGTGCCAGCACCAGAACAGGGTACGGCTACACCTTC.